This T cell receptor (beta chain) was identified in a study of spatial heterogeneity in lung cancer. This clonotype was observed many times. What it recognizes is unknown. Whole-study results and caveats: Tumor TCRs that were ubiquitous and expanded showed up in blood more at resection than follow-up.

One entry per CDR3 protein, called by TCRdb with MiXCR from the 5' RACE reads. The table includes some 25,000 distinct CDR3 sequences, 10% to 15% detected once. V was cut by 1 base and J by 0 bases, with 12 bases left in between. Germline CDR1 LGHNA, CDR2 YSLEER. This CDR3 region has 17 residues. Time point: sample taken at primary tumor resection. Whole RNA was taken from tumor, nontumor lung or frozen PBMC; it was then sequenced unsorted. 72 TRACERx patients with early, untreated non-small cell lung cancer donated samples. The TCR comes from a female donor with early-stage non-small cell lung cancer. The sample in question was PBMCs, obtained at surgery. The chain couples TRBV4-3 to TRBJ2-2; D is perhaps TRBD1 or TRBD2 (7 bases each). CDR3 sequence reads: CASSQGQGGTNTGELFF. CDR3 coding DNA: TGCGCCAGCAGCCAAGGACAGGGAGGGACGAACACCGGGGAGCTGTTTTTT.